A single sample is the source of the 10 T cell receptor beta chains below, sequenced in a study of identifying expanded T cells in peripheral blood. Clones were read by immunoSEQ multiplex PCR, and TCRdb kept only the in-frame ones, dropping some. The data show approximately 97,000 clones, roughly 88% seen once. Sequencing was carried out using blood. The receptor set was obtained from a person aged 18-69 years in good health.

The J gene is TRBJ2-7, the V gene TRBV2, with 9 bases fitting TRBD2. From germline, CDR1 is SNHLY and CDR2 FYNNEI. The CDR3 extends over 16 amino acids. The V and J ends lost 0 bases and 3 bases, in that order; junction bases with no gene match: 6. The CDR3 protein is CASSEALRLAVYEQYF. DNA for the CDR3: TGTGCCAGCAGTGAAGCGCTTCGACTAGCGGTCTACGAGCAGTACTTC.

This chain uses TRBV21-1 with TRBJ1-2; the table gives TRBD1 as D, unverified against the DNA. TRBV21-1 is a listed pseudogene. CDR3 length: 17 amino acids. In DNA, the CDR3 is TGTGCCAGCAGCAAAGTTCGCAGGACAGGGGGCAACTATGGCTACACCTTC. Protein sequence: CASSKVRRTGGNYGYTF.

The J gene is TRBJ2-7, the V gene TRBV5-8; tentatively, D is TRBD2 (6 bases). Germline V gene lookup returns CDR1 SGHTS and CDR2 YDEGEE. The CDR3 sequence is 12 residues long. V lost 5 bases and J lost 7, with 13 bases in between. The CDR3 protein is CASRRDFGEQYF. The CDR3 DNA reads as TGTGCCAGCAGACGGGACTTCGGTGAGCAGTACTTC.

The chain recombines TRBV6-5 with TRBJ2-7, with D possibly TRBD1 on 6 matching bases. Germline-derived CDR1 and CDR2 are MNHEY and SVGAGI. CDR3 length: 15 amino acids. V was trimmed by 0 bases and J by 5 bases, leaving 14 bases between them. The CDR3 here is CASSYSLQGSDEQYF. The DNA for the CDR3 is TGTGCCAGCAGTTACTCGCTACAGGGATCCGACGAGCAGTACTTC.

This clone was seen only a few times. V usage is TRBV19 and J usage is TRBJ2-7; perhaps TRBD2 as D (6 bases). Germline V gene sequence: CDR1 LNHDA, CDR2 SQIVND (reference sequence). Trimming shortened V by 5 bases and J by 4 bases, and 15 bases separated the two germline ends. The CDR3 is 14 residues long. The CDR3 sequence is CASSWRTTEYEQYF. As DNA, the CDR3 is TGTGCCAGTAGTTGGAGGACTACGGAGTACGAGCAGTACTTC.

The chain joins TRBV12-5 to TRBJ2-2, with TRBD1 matching over 8 bases. This CDR3 is built from 12 residues. V was pared by 11 bases and J by 5 bases, with 4 bases of the junction left unmatched. The germline CDR1 and CDR2 sequences are LGHNT and FRNRAP. CDR3 nucleotide sequence: TGTGCTTCGACAGGGGCAACCGGGGAGCTGTTTTTT. This sequence encodes CASTGATGELFF.

This rearrangement joins TRBV5-1 to TRBJ2-3, with 14 bases aligning to TRBD2. J lost 4 bases, V lost 2 bases, and 9 bases had no gene match. The CDR3 loop spans 18 amino acids. Germline CDR1 is SGHRS and CDR2 is YFSETQ. In DNA, the CDR3 is TGCGCCAGCAGCTTCGCGGGACTAGCGGGAGTAAGCGCAGATACGCAGTATTTT. Translated, it gives CASSFAGLAGVSADTQYF.

This clone came up once. The chain links TRBV4-3 to TRBJ2-5, with D uncertain. This CDR3 is built from 13 residues. The germline V gene encodes CDR1 LGHNA and CDR2 YSLEER. V lost 0 bases, J lost 5 bases, and 7 bases lay in between. CDR3 loop: CASSQERWETQYF. Here the CDR3 DNA reads TGCGCCAGCAGCCAAGAACGGTGGGAGACCCAGTACTTC.

The V gene is TRBV4-1, the J gene TRBJ1-2; 8 nucleotides align to TRBD1. V trimming: 2 bases; J trimming: 2 bases; junction bases outside the gene matches: 7. The germline V gene has CDR1 MGHRA and CDR2 YSYEKL. The CDR3 contains 16 residues. CDR3 sequence reads: CASSQTDRGRNYGYTF. For the CDR3, the DNA is TGCGCCAGCAGCCAAACCGACAGGGGCCGGAACTATGGCTACACCTTC.

This sequence joins TRBV15 and TRBJ2-7, with D possibly matching TRBD1 (6 bases). Germline V gene sequence: CDR1 LNHNV, CDR2 YYDKDF (reference sequence). The CDR3 covers 15 residues. V lost 2 bases to trimming and J lost 0 bases, with 11 bases between them. The CDR3, as DNA: TGTGCCACCAGCAGAACGGGACACCTCTCCTACGAGCAGTACTTC. Protein sequence: CATSRTGHLSYEQYF.